This record looks at one T cell receptor (beta chain) sequence and its context. No cognate antigen has been identified for it. The record has no base qualities; no much larger clone is one base away. Another Seattle source contributed samples from volunteer blood donors who had recovered from COVID-19. Each collaborating institution followed its own protocols to collect whole blood in K2EDTA tubes. Collaborator samples were shipped for TCRbeta analysis as frozen whole blood, isolated PBMCs, or DNA extracted from either sample type. The record originates from a study of blood T cell repertoires in COVID-19 (dated by TCRdb to 2018 to 2020). At the level of the whole study: The collaborator samples originated in the United States, Italy and Spain and spanned the acute and convalescent phases of COVID-19. The prospective study material was composed of cDNA or gDNA derived from T cells, B-cell-depleted T cells, or PBMCs. Subjects who had been exposed to COVID-19, were actively infected with it, or had recovered from it provided the deeply sampled blood TCRbeta repertoires that made up the dataset. The repertoires were released in a freely available public database intended as a resource for research on the immune response to SARS-CoV-2. The samples were drawn from the first 160 participants of the ongoing ImmuneRACE study and from 950 to 1,500 subjects provided by 6 global collaborators. A de-identified subject ID, COVID-19 status, age in years and sex were almost always included in the sample metadata. Where available, HLA class I and class II types were obtained from metadata supplied by the sample provider rather than from assay-based typing.

From cysteine to phenylalanine, the CDR3 is 11 amino acids long. The DNA shown is the 33-base CDR3, in frame from base 1. The germline V gene encodes CDR1 LNHDA and CDR2 SQIVND (reference sequence). Trimming costs V 4 bases and J 9 bases, and their ends lie 6 bases apart. TCRbeta CDR3 regions were amplified from genomic DNA by means of the immunoSEQ Assay, a bias-controlled multiplex PCR. From the authors' description of their analysis: The number of nucleated cells in each sample was estimated by amplification of reference gene primers within the assay. Sequence reads were collapsed and filtered to measure the absolute abundance of every unique TCRbeta CDR3 rearrangement. For each sample, productive Simpson clonality was calculated as the square root of Simpson's diversity index over productive rearrangements. Not all clones reach the TCRdb copy of this immuneACCESS table, which keeps in-frame sequences only. Checked studies attribute under half of the gap to unresolved V genes and leave the rest unexplained. V, J and clone size are taken as reported in that table, and D and trimming were inferred from the DNA itself. Recorded for this sample are some 200,000 clones; about 85% of them occurred a single time. About 12% of the sample is in the top ten clones.

General study outcomes and caveats: Clinical and demographic metadata were provided uncurated, with the amount varying by source and participant.

Sequencing was carried out using peripheral blood. The sequence was obtained from a woman between 18 and 30 years old who had recovered from COVID-19. The chain employs TRBV19 and TRBJ2-2, with no confidently assigned D gene. The CDR3 amino acid sequence is: CASSTHWELFF. The nucleotide sequence is TGTGCCAGTAGTACTCACTGGGAGCTGTTTTTT.